This T cell receptor (beta chain) was identified in a study of T cells in Graves' hyperthyroidism and ophthalmopathy. RNA transcripts yielded amplified TCR beta CDR3 regions. A set of HTBI primers served as the primers for a first-round RT-PCR of the TCR CDR3. TCRdb reprocessed the multiplex PCR reads with MiXCR, giving one entry per CDR3 protein. The sample yields approximately 870,000 distinct CDR3 sequences, roughly 40% seen once. This receptor was obtained from a man between 18 and 29 years old with Graves' hyperthyroidism. Sequencing used blood.

The CDR3 loop is CASRFERGANTEAFF. As DNA, the CDR3 is TGTGCCAGCAGGTTCGAGAGGGGAGCAAACACTGAAGCTTTCTTT. The chain employs TRBV6-1 and TRBJ1-1; D might be TRBD1 (5 bases). The V end was cut by 6 bases, the J end by 2 bases, with 16 bases between. The CDR3 totals 15 residues. Germline V lookup: CDR1 MNHNS, CDR2 SASEGT.